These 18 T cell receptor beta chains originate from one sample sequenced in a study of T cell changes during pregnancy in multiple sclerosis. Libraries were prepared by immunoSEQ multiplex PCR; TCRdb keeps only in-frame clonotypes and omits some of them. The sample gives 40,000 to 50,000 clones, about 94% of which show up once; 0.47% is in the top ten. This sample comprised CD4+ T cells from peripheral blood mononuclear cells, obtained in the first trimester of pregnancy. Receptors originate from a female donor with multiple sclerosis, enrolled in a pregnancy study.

CDR3 protein: CASSPLMEETQYF. CDR3 DNA: TGTGCCAGCTCACCACTTATGGAGGAGACCCAGTACTTC. The chain combines TRBV18 with TRBJ2-5; no definite D call. The germline CDR1 and CDR2 sequences are KGHSH and LQKENI. The CDR3 loop spans 13 amino acids. Trimming cost V 1 base and J 5 bases, with 8 bases left between them.

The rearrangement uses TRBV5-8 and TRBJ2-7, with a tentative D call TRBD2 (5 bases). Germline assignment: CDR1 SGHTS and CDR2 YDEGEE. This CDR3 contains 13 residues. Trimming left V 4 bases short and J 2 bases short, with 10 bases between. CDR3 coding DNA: TGTGCCAGCAGCCCGACCGGGGCCTACGAGCAGTACTTC. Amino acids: CASSPTGAYEQYF.

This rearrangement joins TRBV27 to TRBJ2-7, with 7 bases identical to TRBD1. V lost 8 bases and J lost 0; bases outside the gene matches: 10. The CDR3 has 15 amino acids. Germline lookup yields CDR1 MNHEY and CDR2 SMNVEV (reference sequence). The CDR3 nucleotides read TGTGCCAGCCGTTCCCGGGGACAGAGCTCCTACGAGCAGTACTTC. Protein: CASRSRGQSSYEQYF.

CDR3 protein: CASSLGGLASHYEQYF. The CDR3 bases are TGTGCCAGCAGCTTAGGCGGACTAGCATCACACTACGAGCAGTACTTC. The V gene is TRBV11-1, the J gene TRBJ2-7, with 8 bases aligning to TRBD2. The trim removed 1 base at V and 3 bases at J, leaving 8 bases unmatched. This CDR3 is built from 16 residues. Per germline, CDR1 SGHAT and CDR2 FQDESV (reference sequence). Combining the CDR3 with reference TRBV11-1 and TRBJ2-7 gives the whole variable domain EAEVAQSPRYKITEKSQAVAFWCDPISGHATLYWYRQILGQGPELLVQFQDESVVDDSQLPKDRFSAERLKGVDSTLKIQPAELGDSAMYLCASSLGGLASHYEQYFGPGTRLTVT.

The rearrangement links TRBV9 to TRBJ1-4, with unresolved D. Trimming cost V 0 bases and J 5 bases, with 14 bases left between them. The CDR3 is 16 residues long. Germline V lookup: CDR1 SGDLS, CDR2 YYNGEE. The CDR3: CASSVAPGSPNEKLFF. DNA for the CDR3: TGTGCCAGCAGCGTAGCCCCGGGAAGTCCCAATGAAAAACTGTTTTTT.

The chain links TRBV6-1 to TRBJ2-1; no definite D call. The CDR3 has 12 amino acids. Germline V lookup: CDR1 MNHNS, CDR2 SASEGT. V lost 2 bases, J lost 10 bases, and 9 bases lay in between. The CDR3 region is CASSETPEEQFF. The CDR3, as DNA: TGTGCCAGCAGTGAAACCCCCGAGGAGCAGTTCTTC.

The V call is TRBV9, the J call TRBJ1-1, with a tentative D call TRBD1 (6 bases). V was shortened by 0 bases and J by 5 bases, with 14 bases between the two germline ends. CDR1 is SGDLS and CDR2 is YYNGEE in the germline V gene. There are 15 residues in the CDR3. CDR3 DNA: TGTGCCAGCAGCGTAGGGACGGGTCAGGGGACTGAAGCTTTCTTT. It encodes CASSVGTGQGTEAFF.

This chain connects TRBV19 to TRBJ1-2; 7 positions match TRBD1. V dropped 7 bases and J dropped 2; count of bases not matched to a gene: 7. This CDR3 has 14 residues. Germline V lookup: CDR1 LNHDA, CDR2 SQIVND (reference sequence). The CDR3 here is CASIYRGENYGYTF. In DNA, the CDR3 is TGTGCCAGTATCTACAGGGGCGAGAACTATGGCTACACCTTC.

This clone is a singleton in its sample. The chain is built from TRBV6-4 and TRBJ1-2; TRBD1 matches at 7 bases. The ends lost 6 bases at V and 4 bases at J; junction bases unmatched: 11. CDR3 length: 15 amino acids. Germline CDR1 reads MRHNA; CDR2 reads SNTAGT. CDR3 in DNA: TGTGCCAGCAGCCCGACAGGGAGTGCGAGCTATGGCTACACCTTC. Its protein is CASSPTGSASYGYTF.

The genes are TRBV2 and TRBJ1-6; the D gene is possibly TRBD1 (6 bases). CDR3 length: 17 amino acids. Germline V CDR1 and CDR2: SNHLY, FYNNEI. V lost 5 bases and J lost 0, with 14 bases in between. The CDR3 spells CASSPLGGSSYNSPLHF. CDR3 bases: TGTGCCAGCAGTCCCCTAGGGGGAAGCTCCTATAATTCACCCCTCCACTTT.

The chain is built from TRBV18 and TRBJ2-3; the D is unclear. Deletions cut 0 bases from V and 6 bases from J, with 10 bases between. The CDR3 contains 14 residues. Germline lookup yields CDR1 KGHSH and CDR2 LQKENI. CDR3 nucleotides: TGTGCCAGCTCACCACCGACTCTCTCCGATACGCAGTATTTT. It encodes CASSPPTLSDTQYF.

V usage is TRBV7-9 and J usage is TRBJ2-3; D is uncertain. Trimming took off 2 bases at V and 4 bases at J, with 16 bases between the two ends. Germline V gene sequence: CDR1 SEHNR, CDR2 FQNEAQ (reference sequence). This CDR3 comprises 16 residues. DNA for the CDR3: TGTGCCAGCAGCTTATCCCAAAGCGTAGGCCCAGATACGCAGTATTTT. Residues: CASSLSQSVGPDTQYF.

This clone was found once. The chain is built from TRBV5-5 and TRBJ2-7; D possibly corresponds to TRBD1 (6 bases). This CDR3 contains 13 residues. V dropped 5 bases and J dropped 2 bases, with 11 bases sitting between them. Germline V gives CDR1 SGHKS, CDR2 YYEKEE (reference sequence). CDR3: CASRMTGPYEQYF. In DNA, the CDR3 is TGTGCCAGCAGAATGACAGGACCCTACGAGCAGTACTTC.

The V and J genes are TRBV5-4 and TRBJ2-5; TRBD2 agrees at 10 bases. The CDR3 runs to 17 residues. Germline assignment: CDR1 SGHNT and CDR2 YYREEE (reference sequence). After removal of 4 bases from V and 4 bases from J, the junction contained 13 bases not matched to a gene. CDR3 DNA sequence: TGTGCCAGCAGCCGCGGGGGTCAGCGGGGGGGGCTAGAGACCCAGTACTTC. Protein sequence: CASSRGGQRGGLETQYF. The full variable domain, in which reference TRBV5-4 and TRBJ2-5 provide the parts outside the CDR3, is ETGVTQSPTHLIKTRGQQVTLRCSSQSGHNTVSWYQQALGQGPQFIFQYYREEENGRGNFPPRFSGLQFPNYSSELNVNALELDDSALYLCASSRGGQRGGLETQYFGPGTRLLVL.

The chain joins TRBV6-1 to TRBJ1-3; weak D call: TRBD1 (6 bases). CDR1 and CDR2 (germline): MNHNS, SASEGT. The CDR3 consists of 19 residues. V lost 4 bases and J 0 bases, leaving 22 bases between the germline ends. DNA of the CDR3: TGTGCCAGCAGTGTACTGACGACAGGCCAAAAGATCTCTGGAAACACCATATATTTT. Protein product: CASSVLTTGQKISGNTIYF.

This chain's CDR3 is CASSTDRVKPQHF. The CDR3 bases are TGTGCCAGCTCAACGGACAGGGTGAAGCCCCAGCATTTT. This chain connects TRBV18 to TRBJ1-5; 8 nucleotides line up with TRBD1. The CDR3 is 13 residues long. Per the germline V gene, CDR1 is KGHSH and CDR2 is LQKENI. V trimming: 5 bases; J trimming: 8 bases; junction bases outside the gene matches: 5.

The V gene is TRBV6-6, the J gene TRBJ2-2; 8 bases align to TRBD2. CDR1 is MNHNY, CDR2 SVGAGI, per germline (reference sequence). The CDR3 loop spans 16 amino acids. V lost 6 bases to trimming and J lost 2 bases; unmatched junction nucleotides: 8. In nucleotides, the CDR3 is TGTGCCAGCAGGCCCTCAGCGGGGGTAAACACCGGGGAGCTGTTTTTT. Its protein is CASRPSAGVNTGELFF.

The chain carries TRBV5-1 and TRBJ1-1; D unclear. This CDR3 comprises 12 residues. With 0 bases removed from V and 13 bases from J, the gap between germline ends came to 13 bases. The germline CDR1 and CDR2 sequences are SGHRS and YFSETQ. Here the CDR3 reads CASSLEAVRLFF. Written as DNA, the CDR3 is TGCGCCAGCAGCTTGGAGGCGGTCCGGCTTTTCTTT. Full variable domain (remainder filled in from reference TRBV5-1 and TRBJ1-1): KAGVTQTPRYLIKTRGQQVTLSCSPISGHRSVSWYQQTPGQGLQFLFEYFSETQRNKGNFPGRFSGRQFSNSRSEMNVSTLELGDSALYLCASSLEAVRLFFGQGTRLTVV.